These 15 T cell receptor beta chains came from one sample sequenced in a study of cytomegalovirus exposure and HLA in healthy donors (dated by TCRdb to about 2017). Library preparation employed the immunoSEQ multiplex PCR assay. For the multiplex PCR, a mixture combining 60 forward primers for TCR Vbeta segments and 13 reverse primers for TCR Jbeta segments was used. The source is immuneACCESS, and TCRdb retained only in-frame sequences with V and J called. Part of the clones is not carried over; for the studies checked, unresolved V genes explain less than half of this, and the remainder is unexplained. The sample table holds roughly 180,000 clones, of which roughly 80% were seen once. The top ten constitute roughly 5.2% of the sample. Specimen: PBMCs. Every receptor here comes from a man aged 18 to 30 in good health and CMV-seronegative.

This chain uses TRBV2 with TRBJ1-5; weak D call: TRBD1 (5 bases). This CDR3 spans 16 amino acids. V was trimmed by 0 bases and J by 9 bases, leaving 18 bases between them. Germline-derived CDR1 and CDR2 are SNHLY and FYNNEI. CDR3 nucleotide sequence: TGTGCCAGCAGTGAAGCGCAGGGACTGCTAATCAGGCCCCAGCATTTT. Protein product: CASSEAQGLLIRPQHF.

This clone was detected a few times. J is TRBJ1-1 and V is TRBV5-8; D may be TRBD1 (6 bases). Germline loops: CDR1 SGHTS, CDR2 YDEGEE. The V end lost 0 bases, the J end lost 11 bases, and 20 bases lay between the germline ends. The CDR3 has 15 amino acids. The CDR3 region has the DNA TGTGCCAGCAGCTTGGGTAACAGGGATAATGTTGTGGCTTTCTTT. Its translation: CASSLGNRDNVVAFF.

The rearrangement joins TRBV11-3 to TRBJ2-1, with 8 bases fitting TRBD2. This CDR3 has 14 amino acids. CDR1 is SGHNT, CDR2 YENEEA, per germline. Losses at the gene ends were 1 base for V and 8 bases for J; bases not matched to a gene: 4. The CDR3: CASSLAGGVHEQFF. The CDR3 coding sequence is TGTGCCAGCAGCTTAGCGGGAGGGGTCCATGAGCAGTTCTTC.

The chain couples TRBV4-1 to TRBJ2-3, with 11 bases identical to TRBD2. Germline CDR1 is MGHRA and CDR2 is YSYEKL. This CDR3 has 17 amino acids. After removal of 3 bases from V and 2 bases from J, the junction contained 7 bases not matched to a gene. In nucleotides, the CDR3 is TGCGCCAGCAGCCACACGGGGACTAGCGGTTTCACAGATACGCAGTATTTT. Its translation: CASSHTGTSGFTDTQYF.

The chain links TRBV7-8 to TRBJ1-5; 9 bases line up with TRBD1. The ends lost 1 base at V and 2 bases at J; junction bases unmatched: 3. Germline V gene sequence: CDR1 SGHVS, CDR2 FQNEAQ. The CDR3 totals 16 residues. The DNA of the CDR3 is TGTGCCAGCAGCTTAGTGACAGGGGGAGGCAATCAGCCCCAGCATTTT. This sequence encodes CASSLVTGGGNQPQHF.

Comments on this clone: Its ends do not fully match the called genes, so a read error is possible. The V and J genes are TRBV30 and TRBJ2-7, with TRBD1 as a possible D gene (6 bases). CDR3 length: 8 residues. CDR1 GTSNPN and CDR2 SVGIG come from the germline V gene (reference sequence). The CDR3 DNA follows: TGTGCCTGGAGTGTAAGGGGGTTC. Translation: CAWSVRGF.

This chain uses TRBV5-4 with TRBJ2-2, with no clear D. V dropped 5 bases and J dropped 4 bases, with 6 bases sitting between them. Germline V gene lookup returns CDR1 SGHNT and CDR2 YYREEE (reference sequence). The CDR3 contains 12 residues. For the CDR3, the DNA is TGTGCCAGCAGGCCCGGCACCGGGGAGCTGTTTTTT. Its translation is CASRPGTGELFF.

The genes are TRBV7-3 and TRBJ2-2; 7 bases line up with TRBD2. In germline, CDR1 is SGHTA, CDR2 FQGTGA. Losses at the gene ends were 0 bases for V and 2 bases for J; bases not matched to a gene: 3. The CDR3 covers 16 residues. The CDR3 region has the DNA TGTGCCAGCAGCTTAACCGGGACTACTAACACCGGGGAGCTGTTTTTT. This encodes CASSLTGTTNTGELFF. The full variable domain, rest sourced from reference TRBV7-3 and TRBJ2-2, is GAGVSQTPSNKVTEKGKYVELRCDPISGHTALYWYRQSLGQGPEFLIYFQGTGAADDSGLPNDRFFAVRPEGSVSTLKIQRTERGDSAVYLCASSLTGTTNTGELFFGEGSRLTVL.

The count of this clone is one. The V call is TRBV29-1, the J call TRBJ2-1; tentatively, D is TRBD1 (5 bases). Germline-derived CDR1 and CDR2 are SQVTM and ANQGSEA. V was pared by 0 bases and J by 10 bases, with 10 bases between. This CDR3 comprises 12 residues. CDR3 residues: CSVEDQGTEQFF. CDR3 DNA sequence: TGCAGCGTTGAAGATCAGGGAACAGAGCAGTTCTTC.

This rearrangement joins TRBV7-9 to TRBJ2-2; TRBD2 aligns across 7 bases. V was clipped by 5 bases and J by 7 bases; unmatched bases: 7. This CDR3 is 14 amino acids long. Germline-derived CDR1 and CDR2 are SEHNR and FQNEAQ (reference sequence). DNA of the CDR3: TGTGCCAGCAGCCTCAGCGGGGCCAGCGGGGAGCTGTTTTTT. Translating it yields CASSLSGASGELFF.

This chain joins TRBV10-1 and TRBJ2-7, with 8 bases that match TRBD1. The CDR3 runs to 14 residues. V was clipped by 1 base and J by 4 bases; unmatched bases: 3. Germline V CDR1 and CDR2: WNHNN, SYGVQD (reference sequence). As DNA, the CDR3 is TGCGCCAGCAGTGAGTTCCGACAGGGGTACGAGCAGTACTTC. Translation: CASSEFRQGYEQYF.

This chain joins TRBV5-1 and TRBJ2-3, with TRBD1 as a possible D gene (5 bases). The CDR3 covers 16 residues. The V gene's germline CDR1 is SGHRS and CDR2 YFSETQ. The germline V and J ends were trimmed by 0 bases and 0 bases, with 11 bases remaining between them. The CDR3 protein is CASSLGIQGSTDTQYF. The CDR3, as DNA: TGCGCCAGCAGCTTGGGGATCCAGGGAAGCACAGATACGCAGTATTTT.

The CDR3, as DNA: TGTGCCAGTTATCCCGGGACAGAAAATCGGAACACTGAAGCTTTCTTT. The encoded protein is CASYPGTENRNTEAFF. The chain joins TRBV5-4 to TRBJ1-1; 7 nucleotides align to TRBD1. The germline CDR1 and CDR2 sequences are SGHNT and YYREEE (reference sequence). This CDR3 comprises 16 residues. V was pared by 8 bases and J by 1 base, with 14 bases of the junction left unmatched.

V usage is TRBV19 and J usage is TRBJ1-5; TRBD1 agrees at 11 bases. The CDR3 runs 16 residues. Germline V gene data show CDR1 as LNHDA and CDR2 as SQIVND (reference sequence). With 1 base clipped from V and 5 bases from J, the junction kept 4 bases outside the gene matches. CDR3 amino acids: CASSIGRTGGYQPQHF. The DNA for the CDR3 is TGTGCCAGTAGTATAGGGCGGACAGGGGGCTATCAGCCCCAGCATTTT.

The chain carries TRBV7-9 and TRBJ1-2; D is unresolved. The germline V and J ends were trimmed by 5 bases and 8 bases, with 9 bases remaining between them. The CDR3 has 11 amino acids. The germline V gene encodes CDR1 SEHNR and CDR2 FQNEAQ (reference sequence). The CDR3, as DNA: TGTGCCAGCAGCATGCTCGGGGGCTACACCTTC. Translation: CASSMLGGYTF.